These 27 T cell receptor beta chains originate from one sample sequenced in a study of cytomegalovirus exposure and HLA in healthy donors. It was with 60 Vbeta and 13 Jbeta primers that the PCR ran. Sequenced by immunoSEQ multiplex PCR; TCRdb stores in-frame clones only, minus some. The profile shows around 150,000 clones, around 76% of them singletons. The sample taken for sequencing was PBMCs. The receptors here all came from a girl aged 5 to 17 in good health and CMV-seropositive.

The chain uses TRBV5-1 and TRBJ2-1; TRBD2 agrees at 13 bases. This CDR3 comprises 19 residues. CDR1 is SGHRS and CDR2 is YFSETQ in the germline V gene. The ends lost 3 bases at V and 1 base at J; junction bases unmatched: 10. CDR3 residues: CASSSPRTSGSPSYNEQFF. The CDR3 DNA sequence: TGCGCCAGCAGCTCACCGAGGACTAGCGGGAGCCCATCCTACAATGAGCAGTTCTTC.

This clone was seen just once. J is TRBJ2-1 and V is TRBV30, with a possible D match to TRBD1 (5 bases). The length of the CDR3 is 14 residues. Per germline, CDR1 GTSNPN and CDR2 SVGIG (reference sequence). V was clipped by 0 bases and J by 8 bases, with 14 bases between them. DNA of the CDR3: TGTGCCTGGAGTGTACAGGCCGGAGCGTATGAGCAGTTCTTC. It is translated as CAWSVQAGAYEQFF.

As to this clone: Germline is not matched at one junction end, which may reflect a read error. The chain uses TRBV5-6 and TRBJ1-2, with D unclear. The CDR3 is 14 residues long. Germline V gene sequence: CDR1 SGHDT, CDR2 YYEEEE. The CDR3 region has the DNA TGTGCCAGCACCTTGGTGTTAGCTAACTATGGCTACACCTTC. Its translation is CASTLVLANYGYTF.

The gene calls are TRBV6-5 and TRBJ2-7, with 7 bases matching TRBD1. The trim removed 0 bases at V and 3 bases at J, leaving 2 bases unmatched. CDR3 length equals 14 residues. CDR1 MNHEY and CDR2 SVGAGI come from the germline V gene. CDR3 nucleotides: TGTGCCAGCAGTTACTCGGGGACAGACTACGAGCAGTACTTC. It specifies CASSYSGTDYEQYF.

This chain connects TRBV6-1 to TRBJ2-3, with 8 nucleotides matching TRBD2. J was trimmed by 7 bases and V by 3 bases; bases with no gene match: 6. The CDR3 has 14 amino acids. Per the germline V gene, CDR1 is MNHNS and CDR2 is SASEGT. In DNA form, the CDR3 reads TGTGCCAGCAGTGAGGGACTAGAAGTTTATACGCAGTATTTT. Amino acids: CASSEGLEVYTQYF.

The chain couples TRBV6-6 to TRBJ1-1, with TRBD1 as a possible D gene (6 bases). V was clipped by 8 bases and J by 0 bases, with 10 bases between them. Germline CDR1 reads MNHNY; CDR2 reads SVGAGI (reference sequence). The CDR3 consists of 13 residues. The CDR3 sequence is CASSRGMNTEAFF. In nucleotides, the CDR3 is TGTGCCAGCTCGAGGGGGATGAACACTGAAGCTTTCTTT.

The rearrangement uses TRBV11-2 and TRBJ2-3; tentatively, D is TRBD2 (6 bases). V dropped 5 bases and J dropped 4 bases, with 13 bases sitting between them. The CDR3 length is 14 residues. In germline, CDR1 is SGHAT, CDR2 FQNNGV. The CDR3 sequence is CASSGRLVSDTQYF. The CDR3 DNA is TGTGCCAGCAGCGGCAGACTAGTGTCAGATACGCAGTATTTT.

This rearrangement joins TRBV19 to TRBJ2-3; 13 bases match TRBD2. Unmatched junction bases numbered 11, after V lost 7 bases and J lost 4 bases. The V gene's germline CDR1 is LNHDA and CDR2 SQIVND (reference sequence). The CDR3 runs 17 residues. CDR3 amino acids: CASKTHGLAGVADTQYF. The CDR3, as DNA: TGTGCCAGTAAGACCCACGGACTAGCGGGAGTGGCAGATACGCAGTATTTT.

The V and J genes are TRBV7-9 and TRBJ2-7, with D perhaps matching TRBD1 (5 bases). The CDR3 is 14 residues long. Germline V gene data show CDR1 as SEHNR and CDR2 as FQNEAQ (reference sequence). The V end lost 1 base, the J end lost 6 bases, and 13 bases lay between the germline ends. CDR3 coding DNA: TGTGCCAGCAGCTTAGAGGGATGGGGCTCCGAGCAGTACTTC. Residues: CASSLEGWGSEQYF.

In DNA, the CDR3 is TGTGCCAGCAGTTCGGGACAGGGACACTATGGCTACACCTTC. Its translation: CASSSGQGHYGYTF. The chain couples TRBV28 to TRBJ1-2; 9 bases are shared with TRBD1. This CDR3 region has 14 residues. The germline V gene has CDR1 MDHEN and CDR2 SYDVKM. With 4 bases clipped from V and 3 bases from J, the junction kept 3 bases outside the gene matches.

The table lists this clone with a few counts. The rearrangement uses TRBV5-1 and TRBJ2-5, with 10 bases that match TRBD2. Germline CDR1 reads SGHRS; CDR2 reads YFSETQ. V trimming: 5 bases; J trimming: 1 base; junction bases outside the gene matches: 8. The CDR3 runs 16 residues. The CDR3 reads CASRLALAGIQETQYF. The CDR3 region has the DNA TGCGCCAGCAGATTAGCACTAGCGGGGATCCAAGAGACCCAGTACTTC.

As to this clone: The junction departs from the called germline gene at one end, perhaps through a read error. Other DNA sequences of this sample code for an identical CDR3. This sequence joins TRBV5-1 and TRBJ2-7; no definite D call. The CDR3 runs to 13 residues. Germline V lookup: CDR1 SGHRS, CDR2 YFSETQ. CDR3 nucleotide sequence: TGCGCCAGCAGTTTGGCAGGATCCTACGAGCAGTACTTC. Translated, it gives CASSLAGSYEQYF.

The count of this clone is one. The CDR3 region has the DNA TGTGCCAGCAGACCCGACAGGGAAGGGTATGGCTACACCTTC. This gives the protein CASRPDREGYGYTF. This chain joins TRBV6-5 and TRBJ1-2; 7 bases are a match to TRBD1. Germline V gene sequence: CDR1 MNHEY, CDR2 SVGAGI. CDR3 length: 14 amino acids. With 6 bases clipped from V and 5 bases from J, the junction kept 9 bases outside the gene matches.

The rearrangement links TRBV7-9 to TRBJ2-5, with 7 nucleotides matching TRBD1. The CDR3 contains 14 residues. J was trimmed by 1 base and V by 6 bases; bases with no gene match: 5. Per the germline V gene, CDR1 is SEHNR and CDR2 is FQNEAQ (reference sequence). The CDR3 nucleotides read TGTGCCAGCAGGGGGACAGCTGTCCAAGAGACCCAGTACTTC. Encoded protein: CASRGTAVQETQYF.

The chain has TRBV2 and TRBJ1-2; 7 bases align to TRBD1. Per germline, CDR1 SNHLY and CDR2 FYNNEI. This CDR3 contains 14 residues. V lost 7 bases, J lost 4 bases, and 9 bases stayed unmatched. CDR3 nucleotide sequence: TGTGCCAGCAACGAAGGGGGCCCCCGCTATGGCTACACCTTC. Protein: CASNEGGPRYGYTF.

The gene calls are TRBV5-6 and TRBJ2-6, with D hard to call. V lost 4 bases to trimming and J lost 0 bases, with 8 bases between them. The CDR3 covers 15 residues. CDR1 is SGHDT, CDR2 YYEEEE, per germline. The CDR3 sequence: CASSLTYSGANVLTF. DNA for the CDR3: TGTGCCAGCAGCCTAACCTACTCTGGGGCCAACGTCCTGACTTTC.

The J gene is TRBJ1-1, the V gene TRBV29-1; D is perhaps TRBD1 (5 bases). The CDR3 is made up of 12 amino acids. In germline, CDR1 is SQVTM, CDR2 ANQGSEA. Trimming pared 3 bases from V and 8 bases from J, leaving 13 bases between. CDR3 bases: TGCAGCGTTGATAGTGAGGCAGGGGAAGCTTTCTTT. It translates to CSVDSEAGEAFF.

The chain links TRBV11-3 to TRBJ2-1, with D unclear. The CDR3 loop spans 12 amino acids. CDR1 is SGHNT and CDR2 is YENEEA in the germline V gene. Between the trimmed V and J ends, which lost 6 bases and 3 bases, there was a span of 6 bases. CDR3 residues: CASSSGYNEQFF. CDR3 nucleotide sequence: TGTGCCAGCAGTTCGGGCTACAATGAGCAGTTCTTC. The complete variable domain, with remaining parts taken from reference TRBV11-3 and TRBJ2-1, reads EAGVVQSPRYKIIEKKQPVAFWCNPISGHNTLYWYLQNLGQGPELLIRYENEEAVDDSQLPKDRFSAERLKGVDSTLKIQPAELGDSAVYLCASSSGYNEQFFGPGTRLTVL.

CDR3 bases: TGCGCCAGCAGCCCCGGGGGGGCCAAAAACATTCAGTACTTC. Translation: CASSPGGAKNIQYF. The chain has TRBV4-1 and TRBJ2-4; the match to TRBD2 covers 7 bases. CDR1 is MGHRA, CDR2 YSYEKL, per germline. The V gene end was trimmed by 4 bases and the J gene end by 1 base; junction bases not matched to a gene: 1. The CDR3 spans 14 residues.

This rearrangement joins TRBV5-6 to TRBJ2-1; 10 bases match TRBD2. Germline assignment: CDR1 SGHDT and CDR2 YYEEEE. CDR3 size: 16 residues. The J segment lost 5 bases and the V segment lost 1 base, leaving 6 bases of the junction unmatched. The CDR3 sequence: CASSLTSSGSHNEQFF. CDR3 nucleotide sequence: TGTGCCAGCAGCTTGACCTCTAGCGGGAGCCACAATGAGCAGTTCTTC.

V gene TRBV27 combines with J gene TRBJ1-2, with no clear D. This CDR3 is 14 amino acids long. V was cut by 0 bases and J by 4 bases, with 9 bases left in between. The V gene's germline CDR1 is MNHEY and CDR2 SMNVEV (reference sequence). In DNA, the CDR3 is TGTGCCAGCAGTTTATCGAACGGTATCTATGGCTACACCTTC. As protein: CASSLSNGIYGYTF.

This clone was seen once. The chain uses TRBV7-3 and TRBJ2-1, with 15 bases that match TRBD2. CDR1 is SGHTA, CDR2 FQGTGA, per germline. The junction had 3 bases not matched to a gene; V was cut back by 5 bases and J by 1 base. The CDR3 is 17 amino acids. The CDR3 loop reads CASSAGTSGRSYNEQFF. The CDR3 nucleotides read TGTGCCAGCAGCGCCGGGACTAGCGGGAGGTCCTACAATGAGCAGTTCTTC. Full variable domain (remainder filled in from reference TRBV7-3 and TRBJ2-1): GAGVSQTPSNKVTEKGKYVELRCDPISGHTALYWYRQSLGQGPEFLIYFQGTGAADDSGLPNDRFFAVRPEGSVSTLKIQRTERGDSAVYLCASSAGTSGRSYNEQFFGPGTRLTVL.

CDR3 DNA: TGTGCCAGTAGTAGCCAGGAACGGGGAGTGCTAGATACGCAGTATTTT. Encoded protein: CASSSQERGVLDTQYF. The chain has TRBV19 and TRBJ2-3; weak D call: TRBD2 (5 bases). The V gene lost 4 bases and the J gene lost 5 bases, with 19 bases spanning the gap. Germline values: CDR1 LNHDA, CDR2 SQIVND (reference sequence). CDR3 length: 16 residues. Together with reference TRBV19 and TRBJ2-3, the CDR3 gives the full variable domain: DGGITQSPKYLFRKEGQNVTLSCEQNLNHDAMYWYRQDPGQGLRLIYYSQIVNDFQKGDIAEGYSVSREKKESFPLTVTSAQKNPTAFYLCASSSQERGVLDTQYFGPGTRLTVL.

The rearrangement joins TRBV19 to TRBJ1-1; 7 nucleotides agree with TRBD1. The CDR3 sequence is 17 residues long. Germline-derived CDR1 and CDR2 are LNHDA and SQIVND (reference sequence). J lost 1 base, V lost 0 bases, and 8 bases had no gene match. The chain's CDR3 is CASSIDFATGRNTEAFF. The CDR3, as DNA: TGTGCCAGTAGTATAGATTTCGCGACAGGGCGGAACACTGAAGCTTTCTTT.

The chain uses TRBV28 and TRBJ1-2; the D gene is possibly TRBD1 (5 bases). Per the germline V gene, CDR1 is MDHEN and CDR2 is SYDVKM. CDR3 length: 15 amino acids. V was cut by 4 bases and J by 5 bases, with 17 bases left in between. CDR3 DNA sequence: TGTGCCAGCAGTTCGGGGGGGAAGGGTGTTTATGGCTACACCTTC. Translation: CASSSGGKGVYGYTF.

The chain recombines TRBV5-5 with TRBJ2-7; 8 nucleotides match TRBD1. Germline V gene lookup returns CDR1 SGHKS and CDR2 YYEKEE (reference sequence). This CDR3 is built from 14 residues. Trimming at V came to 6 bases and at J to 3 bases, leaving 8 bases not matched to a gene. The CDR3 spells CASTLGQGNYEQYF. In DNA, the CDR3 is TGTGCCAGCACCCTCGGACAGGGTAACTACGAGCAGTACTTC.

The chain joins TRBV29-1 to TRBJ2-1, with 10 bases lining up with TRBD2. Germline-derived CDR1 and CDR2 are SQVTM and ANQGSEA. This CDR3 is 12 amino acids long. Losses at the gene ends were 7 bases for V and 10 bases for J; bases not matched to a gene: 7. The CDR3, as DNA: TGCAGCGGAATAGCGGGAGGTTTAGAGCAGTTCTTC. Translated, it gives CSGIAGGLEQFF.